The rows below give T cell receptor beta chains drawn from one sample of a study of T cell changes during pregnancy in multiple sclerosis. Generated by immunoSEQ multiplex PCR, the TCRdb table keeps only in-frame clones and is missing some. The data hold about 55,000 clones, with 85% to 95% observed a single time. The sample was CD8+ T cells from peripheral blood mononuclear cells, taken in the third trimester of pregnancy. These receptors were taken from a female donor with multiple sclerosis, enrolled in a pregnancy study. The CDR3 runs from the conserved cysteine through the conserved F or W. The D gene is left open where the match is weak. Rows may omit the clone size; those that give it use once, few, many or a size class.

J gene,clone size,V gene,D gene,CDR3 length,CDR3 DNA,CDR3 protein
TRBJ1-1,-,TRBV2,TRBD1,17,TGTGCCAGCAGTGGACAAATCGGGACAGGGGCGAACACTGAAGCTTTCTTT,CASSGQIGTGANTEAFF
TRBJ2-7,-,TRBV4-2,TRBD2,15,TGTGCCAGCAGCCAAGGGCTAGCGGGACCGTACGAGCAGTACTTC,CASSQGLAGPYEQYF
TRBJ1-4,-,TRBV4-3,TRBD1,15,TGCGCCAGCAGCCGGACAGGGGGGGATAATGAAAAACTGTTTTTT,CASSRTGGDNEKLFF
TRBJ1-5,-,TRBV9,TRBD1,15,TGTGCCAGCAGCGCGGGACAGGGGATGGATCAGCCCCAGCATTTT,CASSAGQGMDQPQHF
TRBJ2-3,-,TRBV19,-,15,TGTGCCAGTAGTATAACGGGACTTGGCACAGATACGCAGTATTTT,CASSITGLGTDTQYF
TRBJ1-1,once,TRBV30,-,13,TGTGCCTGGAGTGTAACCCAGGGGACTGAAGCTTTCTTT,CAWSVTQGTEAFF
TRBJ2-1,-,TRBV5-1,TRBD2,21,TGCGCCAGCAGTTACGTACCCTCTAGCCTAGCGGGAGGGAGCTCCTACAATGAGCAGTTCTTC,CASSYVPSSLAGGSSYNEQFF
TRBJ2-3,-,TRBV29-1,-,14,TGCAGCCAAATGGGAGGCGGGATCGCAGATACGCAGTATTTT,CSQMGGGIADTQYF
TRBJ2-1,-,TRBV15,TRBD2,22,TGTGCCACCAGCAGAAACAGACAGGGTGGGATGGCTGCGCGGGAGGGCCTAGATGAGCAGTTCTTC,CATSRNRQGGMAAREGLDEQFF
TRBJ2-7,-,TRBV27,TRBD1,14,TGTGCCAGCAGTTTATCGACAGGGGGCTACGAGCAGTACTTC,CASSLSTGGYEQYF
TRBJ2-7,-,TRBV4-3,TRBD1,15,TGCGCCAGCAGCCAAGACGGGACAGGGTCCTACGAGCAGTACTTC,CASSQDGTGSYEQYF
TRBJ2-1,-,TRBV5-4,TRBD2,12,TGTGCCACGACTAGCGGGTCCTATGAGCAGTTCTTC,CATTSGSYEQFF
TRBJ2-5,-,TRBV27,TRBD2,14,TGTGCCAGCAGTTTTAGCGGGAGCTCCGAGACCCAGTACTTC,CASSFSGSSETQYF
TRBJ2-7,once,TRBV5-1,TRBD1,14,TGCGCCAGCAGCGAGGGACAGGGGACACACGAGCAGTACTTC,CASSEGQGTHEQYF
TRBJ2-2,-,TRBV4-1,TRBD2,19,TGCGCCAGCAGCCTCCTCGGTTATAGCGGGAGGGCCGACACCGGGGAGCTGTTTTTT,CASSLLGYSGRADTGELFF
TRBJ2-7,-,TRBV19,-,16,TGTGCCAGTAGTATAGGGATCGAGGCTAGCTCCTACGAGCAGTACTTC,CASSIGIEASSYEQYF
TRBJ1-1,-,TRBV5-4,TRBD1,15,TGTGCCAGCAGCCTACGGGACAGGGGGAACACTGAAGCTTTCTTT,CASSLRDRGNTEAFF
TRBJ2-5,-,TRBV6-1,-,15,TGTGCCAGCAGTGAGTGGGCAGGGGCGGGAGAGACCCAGTACTTC,CASSEWAGAGETQYF
TRBJ2-2,-,TRBV7-6,TRBD2,15,TGTGCCAGCAGCCGGACTAGCGGGGGCATGCGGGAGCTGTTTTTT,CASSRTSGGMRELFF
TRBJ2-5,-,TRBV2,-,13,TGTGCCAGCTCCCACCACCCGAGTTGGACCCAGTACTTC,CASSHHPSWTQYF
TRBJ1-5,-,TRBV27,TRBD1,14,TGTGCCAGCAGTTACCGGGACAGGTTTCAGCCCCAGCATTTT,CASSYRDRFQPQHF
TRBJ2-1,-,TRBV2,-,12,TGTGCCAGCAGTGTCGGCGGCAATGAGCAGTTCTTC,CASSVGGNEQFF
TRBJ2-5,-,TRBV13,-,13,TGTGCCAGCACCGAGGGCCCCCACGAGACCCAGTACTTC,CASTEGPHETQYF
TRBJ2-2,-,TRBV27,-,15,TGTGCCAGCAGGGAAGGGACATTTTCCGCCGGGGAGCTGTTTTTT,CASREGTFSAGELFF
TRBJ2-3,-,TRBV5-8,TRBD1,13,TGTGCGAATGGACAGGGTACTCCAGATACGCAGTATTTT,CANGQGTPDTQYF
TRBJ2-3,-,TRBV10-2,TRBD2,15,TGCGCCAGCAGTGAGGGACTAGCGGACACAGATACGCAGTATTTT,CASSEGLADTDTQYF
TRBJ1-4,-,TRBV28,-,19,TGTGCCAGCAGTTCCATTCCCGGGGTTCAGCTGGATGCTAATGAAAAACTGTTTTTT,CASSSIPGVQLDANEKLFF
TRBJ2-2,-,TRBV7-9,TRBD1,13,TGTGCCAGCAGCTCGGGACAGGGGGGGGAGCTGTTTTTT,CASSSGQGGELFF
TRBJ1-2,-,TRBV13,-,16,TGTGCCAGCAGCTTAGGTGTGGTTTCGGGGGGCTATGGCTACACCTTC,CASSLGVVSGGYGYTF
TRBJ1-3,-,TRBV7-2,TRBD1,16,TGTGCCAGCAGCGTAGGGGACAGGGCTAGGAGGAACACCATATATTTT,CASSVGDRARRNTIYF
TRBJ2-1,-,TRBV28,TRBD2,17,TGTGCCAGCAGTCCCCCGGTGCGGACTAGCTCCTACAATGAGCAGTTCTTC,CASSPPVRTSSYNEQFF
TRBJ1-5,-,TRBV5-1,-,13,TGCGCCAGCAGCTTGGGGCGGGATCAGCCCCAGCATTTT,CASSLGRDQPQHF
TRBJ2-7,once,TRBV10-2,TRBD1,13,TGCGCCACCGAGACAGGGTACTCCTACGAGCAGTACTTC,CATETGYSYEQYF
TRBJ2-5,-,TRBV19,TRBD2,14,TGTGCCAGTAGTGGGGCGGGAGAGGTAGAGACCCAGTACTTC,CASSGAGEVETQYF
TRBJ2-2,-,TRBV5-6,-,16,TGTGCCAGCAGCTTAGACGGACAATCGAACACCGGGGAGCTGTTTTTT,CASSLDGQSNTGELFF
TRBJ1-2,-,TRBV19,TRBD1,18,TGTGCCAGTAGTATGACGGGACAGGCATTCAATGTCTTGGGTGGCTACACCTTC,CASSMTGQAFNVLGGYTF
TRBJ1-2,-,TRBV5-1,-,15,TGCGCCAGCAGCTTGGAATTTGGGCAGTACTATGGCTACACCTTC,CASSLEFGQYYGYTF
TRBJ1-1,-,TRBV5-6,-,13,TGTGCCAGCAGCTCCCAGGGGTACACTGAAGCTTTCTTT,CASSSQGYTEAFF
TRBJ2-7,once,TRBV4-1,TRBD1,15,TGCGCCAGCAGCCAAGGACAGGGCTATGCCTACGAGCAGTACTTC,CASSQGQGYAYEQYF
TRBJ2-1,-,TRBV9,TRBD2,16,TGTGCCAGCAGCGTGTACGCTAGCGGGAGTTTGAATGAGCAGTTCTTC,CASSVYASGSLNEQFF
TRBJ1-2,-,TRBV27,TRBD1,16,TGTGCCAGCAGTTTAAAACGGACAGGGGGCAACTATGGCTACACCTTC,CASSLKRTGGNYGYTF
TRBJ2-1,-,TRBV4-1,TRBD2,15,TGCGCCAGCGGAGGCGGGCTAGCGGGAGACAATGAGCAGTTCTTC,CASGGGLAGDNEQFF
TRBJ1-4,-,TRBV7-6,TRBD1,17,TGTGCCAGCAGCCCAAGACAGGGAGGAGCAACTAATGAAAAACTGTTTTTT,CASSPRQGGATNEKLFF
TRBJ2-1,-,TRBV27,TRBD2,17,TGTGCCAGCAGTTTGGCTAGCGGGAAAACTTCCTACAATGAGCAGTTCTTC,CASSLASGKTSYNEQFF
TRBJ2-1,-,TRBV2,-,13,TGTGCCAGCACTACGACACAATACAATGAGCAGTTCTTC,CASTTTQYNEQFF
TRBJ2-7,-,TRBV6-1,TRBD1,16,TGTGCCAGCAGTGCCTCCACCGGGACAGGGCTCTACGAGCAGTACTTC,CASSASTGTGLYEQYF
TRBJ2-7,-,TRBV29-1,TRBD1,13,TGCAGCGTTGATTGGACAGGGGGCTACGAGCAGTACTTC,CSVDWTGGYEQYF